The rows below give T cell receptor beta chains drawn from one sample of a study of blood T cell repertoires in COVID-19. Generated by immunoSEQ multiplex PCR, the TCRdb table keeps only in-frame clones and is missing some. The table has 30,000 or so clones, roughly 80% seen once. The material sequenced was peripheral blood. The receptors derive from a man in his fifties with acute or convalescent COVID-19. Both conserved end residues are part of each CDR3. A D gene is named only where the DNA matches it firmly. A clone size is listed for some rows: how often the clone was seen (once, few, many), or a class if it is expanded.

d_call: .; clone_size: .; v_call: TRBV6-2/TRBV6-3; j_call: TRBJ1-6; cdr3_aa: CASSTPGADNSPLHF; cdr3_nt: TGTGCCAGCAGTACGCCGGGAGCGGATAATTCACCCCTCCACTTT
d_call: .; clone_size: .; v_call: TRBV29-1; j_call: TRBJ2-1; cdr3_aa: CSVEMSSPGNEQFF; cdr3_nt: TGCAGCGTTGAGATGTCCTCACCGGGCAATGAGCAGTTCTTC
d_call: .; clone_size: .; v_call: TRBV6-1; j_call: TRBJ1-2; cdr3_aa: CASSDTEPYGYTF; cdr3_nt: TGTGCCAGCAGTGATACAGAACCCTATGGCTACACCTTC
d_call: .; clone_size: .; v_call: TRBV6-8; j_call: TRBJ1-1; cdr3_aa: CASSYTPLIMNTEAFF; cdr3_nt: TGTGCCAGCAGTTACACCCCACTGATCATGAACACTGAAGCTTTCTTT
d_call: TRBD1; clone_size: .; v_call: TRBV19; j_call: TRBJ1-1; cdr3_aa: CASSMFNRGFDTEAFF; cdr3_nt: TGTGCCAGTAGTATGTTCAACAGGGGGTTCGACACTGAAGCTTTCTTT
d_call: .; clone_size: .; v_call: TRBV30; j_call: TRBJ1-1; cdr3_aa: CAWSLSLNTEAFF; cdr3_nt: TGTGCCTGGAGTTTGTCGTTAAACACTGAAGCTTTCTTT
d_call: .; clone_size: few; v_call: TRBV5-1; j_call: TRBJ2-5; cdr3_aa: CASSLARTVQETQYF; cdr3_nt: TGCGCCAGCAGCTTGGCACGGACAGTCCAAGAGACCCAGTACTTC
d_call: TRBD1; clone_size: .; v_call: TRBV5-4; j_call: TRBJ1-2; cdr3_aa: CASSSDRASLYGYTF; cdr3_nt: TGTGCCAGCAGCTCGGACAGGGCAAGTCTCTATGGCTACACCTTC
d_call: .; clone_size: .; v_call: TRBV29-1; j_call: TRBJ2-7; cdr3_aa: CSVDQGPYEQYF; cdr3_nt: TGCAGCGTTGATCAGGGGCCCTACGAGCAGTACTTC
d_call: TRBD2; clone_size: .; v_call: TRBV28; j_call: TRBJ2-2; cdr3_aa: CASSLPGEGGWSPGELFF; cdr3_nt: TGTGCCAGCAGTCTCCCCGGGGAGGGTGGCTGGAGTCCCGGGGAGCTGTTTTTT
d_call: .; clone_size: .; v_call: TRBV27; j_call: TRBJ1-1; cdr3_aa: CASSLGAGLGNTEAFF; cdr3_nt: TGTGCCAGCAGTTTAGGAGCAGGGTTAGGGAACACTGAAGCTTTCTTT
d_call: .; clone_size: .; v_call: TRBV5-5; j_call: TRBJ1-1; cdr3_aa: CASSLGGATEAFF; cdr3_nt: TGTGCCAGCTCCCTTGGGGGGGCCACTGAAGCTTTCTTT
d_call: TRBD1; clone_size: .; v_call: TRBV19; j_call: TRBJ1-1; cdr3_aa: CASEDRGTEAFF; cdr3_nt: TGTGCCAGTGAGGACAGGGGCACTGAAGCTTTCTTT
d_call: .; clone_size: .; v_call: TRBV2; j_call: TRBJ2-3; cdr3_aa: CASSKWMGGSTDTQYF; cdr3_nt: TGTGCCAGCAGTAAGTGGATGGGCGGGAGCACAGATACGCAGTATTTT
d_call: .; clone_size: .; v_call: TRBV11-2; j_call: TRBJ2-1; cdr3_aa: CASSLNSVNEQFF; cdr3_nt: TGTGCCAGCAGCTTGAATAGCGTCAATGAGCAGTTCTTC
d_call: TRBD1; clone_size: .; v_call: TRBV5-8; j_call: TRBJ2-1; cdr3_aa: CASSRRTGDTFEQFF; cdr3_nt: TGTGCCAGCAGCAGACGGACAGGGGATACCTTTGAGCAGTTCTTC
d_call: TRBD1; clone_size: .; v_call: TRBV3-1/TRBV3-2; j_call: TRBJ1-5; cdr3_aa: CASSQGSGQGNQPQHF; cdr3_nt: TGTGCCAGCAGCCAAGGTTCAGGACAGGGGAATCAGCCCCAGCATTTT
d_call: .; clone_size: few; v_call: TRBV6-1; j_call: TRBJ2-7; cdr3_aa: CASSELIGSMHYEQYF; cdr3_nt: TGTGCCAGCAGTGAATTGATCGGGTCCATGCACTACGAGCAGTACTTC
d_call: .; clone_size: .; v_call: TRBV9; j_call: TRBJ2-2; cdr3_aa: CASSVADSRNTGELFF; cdr3_nt: TGTGCCAGCAGCGTAGCTGACAGCAGGAACACCGGGGAGCTGTTTTTT
d_call: .; clone_size: .; v_call: TRBV20-1; j_call: TRBJ1-2; cdr3_aa: CSVPEGVGYTF; cdr3_nt: TGCAGTGTTCCCGAGGGGGTTGGCTACACCTTC
d_call: TRBD1; clone_size: .; v_call: TRBV5-6; j_call: TRBJ2-1; cdr3_aa: CASSLTGGNSNEQFF; cdr3_nt: TGTGCCAGCAGTTTGACAGGGGGCAATTCCAATGAGCAGTTCTTC
d_call: .; clone_size: medium-sized; v_call: TRBV28; j_call: TRBJ1-1; cdr3_aa: CASSLSAGYTEAFF; cdr3_nt: TGTGCCAGCAGTTTATCAGCAGGGTACACTGAAGCTTTCTTT
d_call: TRBD2; clone_size: .; v_call: TRBV6-5; j_call: TRBJ2-1; cdr3_aa: CASIRLAGDVEQFF; cdr3_nt: TGTGCCAGCATACGGCTAGCGGGAGATGTTGAGCAGTTCTTC